This TCR beta chain was sequenced in a study of vaccination effects on CD4 cells after COVID-19. Study information: Post-vaccine sampling took place a median of 72 days after the second dose. Study-level findings and limits: In the late period after vaccination, infection- and vaccine-induced clones contracted markedly. Healthy vaccinees showed cross-reactivity with common cold coronaviruses in only 1 of 255 vaccine-induced clones.

Note on this clone: As yet, its antigen is unknown.

Clones were sequenced by immunoSEQ multiplex PCR, and TCRdb holds only the in-frame ones, with some missing. The sample has 60,000 to 90,000 clones; around 80% are singletons. CDR1 SNHLY and CDR2 FYNNEI come from the germline V gene. There are 15 residues in the CDR3. With 4 bases clipped from V and 4 bases from J, the junction kept 3 bases outside the gene matches. Antigen-specific CD4+ T cells expanded by the ViraFEST assay with viral peptide pools were then sequenced. Following culture for ten to eleven days, CD4+ T cells were isolated. The participants, recipients of two vaccine doses, got either BNT162b2 or mRNA-1273.

The chain combines TRBV2 with TRBJ2-1; 11 bases map to TRBD2. The sequence derives from a human donor who received a COVID-19 vaccine. Sequenced material: CD4+ T cells from PBMCs cultured with HCoV-229E spike peptides, taken after COVID-19 vaccination. The CDR3 region is CASSAGTSGYNEQFF. The CDR3 region has the DNA TGTGCCAGCAGTGCCGGGACTAGCGGATACAATGAGCAGTTCTTC.